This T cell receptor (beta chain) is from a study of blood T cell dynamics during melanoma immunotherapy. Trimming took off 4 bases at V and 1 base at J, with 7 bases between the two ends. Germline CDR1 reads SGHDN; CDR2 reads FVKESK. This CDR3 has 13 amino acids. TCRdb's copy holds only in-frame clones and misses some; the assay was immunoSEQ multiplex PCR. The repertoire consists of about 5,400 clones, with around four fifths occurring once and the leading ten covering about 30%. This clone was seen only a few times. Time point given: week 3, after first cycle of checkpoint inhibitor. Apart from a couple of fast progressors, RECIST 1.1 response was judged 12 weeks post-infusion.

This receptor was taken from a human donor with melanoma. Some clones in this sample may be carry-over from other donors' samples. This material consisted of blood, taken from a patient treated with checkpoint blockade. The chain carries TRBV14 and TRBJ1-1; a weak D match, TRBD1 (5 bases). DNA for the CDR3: TGTGCCAGCAGCCTTGACAGGAACACTGAAGCTTTCTTT. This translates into CASSLDRNTEAFF. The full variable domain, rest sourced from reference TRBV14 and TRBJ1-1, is EAGVTQFPSHSVIEKGQTVTLRCDPISGHDNLYWYRRVMGKEIKFLLHFVKESKQDESGMPNNRFLAERTGGTYSTLKVQPAELEDSGVYFCASSLDRNTEAFFGQGTRLTVV.